This T cell receptor (beta chain) was sequenced during a study of blood T cells in healthy people across ages. Germline V gene data show CDR1 as SGHTA and CDR2 as FQGNSA. The CDR3 is made up of 15 amino acids. J was trimmed by 6 bases and V by 2 bases; bases with no gene match: 8. Together with a sample-barcoded 5' primer, a J-beta primer mix was included in a second PCR lasting roughly 7 to 11 cycles. TCRdb reprocessed the 5' RACE reads via MiXCR and lists one record per CDR3 protein. The sample carries 1.5 million to 2 million distinct CDR3 sequences, 40% to 55% recorded once. Each sample yielded at least 6 million isolated PBMCs.

The sample comprised blood. The chain uses TRBV7-2 and TRBJ2-3, with 7 bases lining up with TRBD1. This receptor was identified in a woman aged 40 to 50 in good health. CDR3 in amino acids: CASSLQGVVLDTQYF. The CDR3, as DNA: TGTGCCAGCAGCTTACAGGGGGTTGTGTTGGATACGCAGTATTTT.